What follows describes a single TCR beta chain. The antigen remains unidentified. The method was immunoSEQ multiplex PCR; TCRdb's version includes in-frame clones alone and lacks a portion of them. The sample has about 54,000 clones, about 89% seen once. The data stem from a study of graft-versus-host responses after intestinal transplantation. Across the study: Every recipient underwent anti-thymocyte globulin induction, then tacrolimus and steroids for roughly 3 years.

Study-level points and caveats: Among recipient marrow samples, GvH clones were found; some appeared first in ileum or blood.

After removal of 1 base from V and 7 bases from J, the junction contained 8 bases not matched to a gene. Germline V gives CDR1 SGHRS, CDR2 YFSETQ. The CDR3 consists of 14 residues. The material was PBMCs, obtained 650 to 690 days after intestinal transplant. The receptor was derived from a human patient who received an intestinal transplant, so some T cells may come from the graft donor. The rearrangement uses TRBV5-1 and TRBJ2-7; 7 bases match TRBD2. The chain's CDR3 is CASSLYGGTGEQYF. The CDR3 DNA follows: TGCGCCAGCAGCTTGTACGGGGGGACGGGAGAGCAGTACTTC.